This T cell receptor (beta chain) emerged from a study of cytomegalovirus exposure and HLA in healthy donors (TCRdb year 2017). At the level of the whole study: An earlier analysis of several hundred of the donors reported 250 to 350 Gb of sequence data and about 100 million unique TCR beta sequences from about 200 million T cells. Of the 350 to 450 genotyped donors, over 65% fell in the genetic ancestry cluster associated with self-reported Caucasian donors. Donor age, sex, ethnicity and CMV serostatus were collected together with the repertoire data. Class I and class II HLA loci were covered by the typing at four-digit resolution. An earlier analysis of 587 of the donors used high-throughput TCR beta sequencing to judge whether each TCR beta V gene segment behaved as functional or pseudogenic. Typing coverage differed by locus: A, B, C, DRB1 and DQB1 were typed in roughly 620-630 donors, DQA1 in 522, DPA1 in 600 to 610, and DPB1 in around 490. A separate validation cohort of 100 to 150 different subjects was used in addition to the 666-subject first cohort. The aim of the study was to test whether cataloging public T cell receptors could identify signatures of past pathogen exposure. Using immunosequencing, the study profiled T cell repertoires from 500 to 800 subjects and related those repertoires to cytomegalovirus serostatus. High-throughput TCR immunosequencing, statistical association of individual TCRs with disease status, and machine learning were combined to predict cytomegalovirus infection status. Every repertoire in the discovery cohort had been generated on one and the same sequencing platform. To study patterns of TCR occurrence, a later analysis re-analyzed previously published TCR beta repertoires from around 660 donors and added high-resolution HLA genotyping. Across around 400 genotyped donors of the cohort, an average of about 200,000 unique TCR beta nucleotide sequences per donor were sequenced, and about a sixth of those sequences were non-productive. An early release covering roughly 640 HLA-typed donors comprised about 320 gigabases of sequencing data and approximately 85 million unique TCR sequences. Roughly five DR-DQ haplotypes were handled as single units for association and clustering, since linkage in the cohort was strong. Rather than drawing on any new phenotypic data, the later analysis identified candidate immune exposures from TCR beta sequences and the way those sequences occurred across donors. Genome-wide SNP genotypes for about three fifths of the roughly 670 donors were used in a later genetic analysis, which treated that subset as a discovery cohort.

Beyond this particular receptor, the publication reports: Across donors, most TCR sequences were observed very rarely, whereas some public TCRs were present in many individuals. For the cohort, immune exposure information was limited to CMV serostatus. Compared with the approximately 670-donor mean, donors in an Asian-associated ancestry cluster had fewer N-insertions in productive TCRs, according to a later genetic analysis. Because HLA typing was unavailable for some donors at each locus, only the typed subset was used in association tests. Cytomegalovirus status was reported to be diagnosed by the classifier with high specificity and sensitivity in both the original and validation cohorts. Because counts were too low, seventeen rarely observed V segments, including chromosome 9 orphons, were left out of the earlier analysis of several hundred of the donors. In an earlier analysis of some 500 of the donors, most TCR beta V segments appeared in productive rearrangements about 90% or about 30% of the time, broadly matching IMGT annotations. In a later analysis, HLA-associated TCR beta chains showed more clonal expansion and lower generation probabilities than non-associated chains that were equally common. Three of the identified cytomegalovirus-associated TCR beta chains were confirmed in vitro to be specific for cytomegalovirus antigens. According to the authors, the approach could potentially be generalized to other disease states and immunological phenotypes. In the study, approximately 160 TCR beta chains were listed as associated with cytomegalovirus. An association between a missense DCLRE1C variant and V-gene and J-gene trimming of TCR beta chains was found in a later genetic analysis and replicated in an independent cohort. A cluster of highly shared sequence variants was judged likely to represent a technical artifact of the sequencing pipeline. In a later analysis, TCR association rates were found to vary across HLA loci, with the most associated TCRs seen for DRB1 alleles and the fewest for HLA-C alleles. Several of the top co-occurrence clusters appeared to be linked to parvovirus B19, influenza, CMV and Epstein-Barr virus, according to a later analysis. At a false discovery rate of 0.05, a later analysis linked approximately 18,000 TCR beta sequences to specific HLA alleles. Linkage disequilibrium might explain the correlated functional status among segregating V segments, but an unknown experimental factor could not be excluded. Some IMGT-functional V segments, including TRBV6-2 and TRBV6-3, could not be distinguished by the 87-base-pair reads and were therefore excluded. In this cohort, only TCR beta chains were sequenced, and detectable features were limited by the absence of alpha or paired-chain data. The presence/absence analyses assumed that sequencing depth was roughly uniform across donors, and that assumption may not be true. A further reported finding was that TCR beta sequences accurately predicted the HLA-A and HLA-B alleles for most subjects in the first cohort. When HLA alleles, especially DR and DQ, strongly co-occurred, attributing TCR associations to individual alleles was difficult. According to a later analysis, most CMV-associated TCR beta chains appeared to be HLA-restricted, and the HLA associations seemed to be driven largely by CMV exposure.

In total, just over 650 healthy bone marrow donors made up the cohort. Cohort members were all nominally healthy when sampled, although unrecorded immune exposures were likely present. The donor tested CMV seropositive, placing the donor among the 250 to 350 seropositive members of the cohort. A peripheral blood sample was collected from each donor, and TCR beta sequencing was performed on peripheral blood mononuclear cells. Genomic DNA extraction from the blood cell samples was performed with the Qiagen DNeasy Blood Extraction Kit. Inclusive of the bounding cysteine and phenylalanine, the CDR3 is 16 residues long. Left in the record is the CDR3 DNA by itself, 48 bases read in frame from the first base. Relative to germline, V is 6 bases shorter and J is 1 base shorter, with 20 bases between their ends. Based on the germline V gene, the CDR1 and CDR2 sequences are SGDLS and YYNGEE. To note about this clone: The antigen it binds to is not known. There are no base qualities to consult, and no much larger clone falls within one base.

Libraries came from the immunoSEQ multiplex PCR assay. A mixture of 60 forward primers for TCR Vbeta segments and 13 reverse primers for TCR Jbeta segments was used in the multiplex PCR. Amplification of the CDR3 region of rearranged TCR beta genes was performed with a multiplex PCR assay on genomic DNA. Amplified TCR beta libraries were sequenced as 87-base-pair reads on the Illumina HiSeq System. The study's own analysis went as follows. A later analysis counted 65 million to 90 million unique TCR beta chains across the roughly 700 repertoires, and some 12 million of these chains were shared by at least two donors. A nearest-neighbor algorithm error-corrected the raw reads and collapsed the reads into unique sequences, merging closely related sequences to remove PCR and sequencing errors. V, D and J gene segments were assigned by aligning CDR3 sequences to IMGT reference sequences. For a sequence to be retained, a match of at least six nucleotides to both a V gene segment and a J gene segment was required. Rearrangements were classified as productive when the CDR3 lacked stop codons and remained in frame with V and J, and all other rearrangements were classified as non-productive. Following IMGT convention, CDR3 was defined as the stretch from the second conserved V-encoded cysteine to the conserved J-encoded phenylalanine. The earlier analysis of about 610 of the donors excluded sequences that lacked an unambiguous match to a single V gene segment. An earlier analysis of several hundred of the donors classified V segments as functional when productive rearrangements were above 56.7% and as segregating when the standard deviation between donors was above 5%. A statistical classification framework was built to diagnose cytomegalovirus status from the catalog of TCR beta chain sequences. A later analysis assigned V and J genes by comparing TCR nucleotide sequences with IMGT/GENE-DB human TR gene sequences. A later analysis assigned CDR3 sequences and most-parsimonious VDJ recombination scenarios with the TCRdist pipeline. In a later analysis, each TCR beta chain was defined by its CDR3 amino acid sequence together with its V-gene family, and reads lacking a unique V-gene family were excluded. A later analysis removed 592 highly shared, low-generation-probability nucleotide sequences to deal with suspected cross-contamination and a sequencing artifact. A later analysis calculated a clonal expansion index for each public chain from normalized within-repertoire ranks of inferred template counts. In a later analysis, generation probabilities were computed with a VDJ recombination model fitted to out-of-frame rearrangements, and the resulting probabilities were checked against IGoR. In a later analysis, hypergeometric tests were used to score TCR-TCR, TCR-HLA and TCR-CMV co-occurrence, with a repertoire-size bias correction applied to TCR pairs. False discovery rates were estimated in a later analysis by permuting HLA or CMV assignments 20 times. In a later analysis, co-occurring TCRs were grouped with DBSCAN, and TCRdist sequence similarity was added when clustering was performed within HLA-allele-positive subsets. Repertoires with fewer than 30,000 or more than 120,000 public chains were left out of co-occurrence clustering, as were a handful of repertoires with anomalous nucleotide sharing. This immuneACCESS table, as held by TCRdb, lists in-frame sequences with V and J called but not all clones. Of the missing ones, under half trace to an unresolved V gene in checked studies; the others have no known cause. V, J and clone size were drawn from that table, and D and trimming were deduced from the DNA. For this sample there are about 160,000 clones; approximately 84% appear just once. Around 4.4% of the sample comes from the top ten.

The sequenced sample was PBMCs. The rearranged segments are TRBV9 and TRBJ2-7; a tentative D call is TRBD2 (6 bases match). The source is a woman between 50 and 59 years old in good health and CMV-seropositive. The DNA is as follows: TGTGCCAGCACCCTCGGGGGAGATCCGTTGTCCTACGAGCAGTACTTC. Its translation reads: CASTLGGDPLSYEQYF.